This T cell receptor (beta chain) appears in the sequencing data of a study of CD8+CD57+ T cells in acquired aplastic anemia. In the study overall: The DNA of sorted CD4+ and CD8+ cells averaged approximately 3.2 ug.

This CDR3 spans 13 amino acids. Deletions cut 5 bases from V and 3 bases from J, with 11 bases between. In germline, CDR1 is DFQATT, CDR2 SNEGSKA (reference sequence). Whoever was chosen for sequencing had shown CD8+CD57+ cell expansion by flow cytometry. At blood sampling, none of the patients had yet received therapy. Study-level results: Patients shared twenty-nine CD8+ CDR3 sequences with controls. Patients were compared with controls for CD8+ Simpson's diversity, and no significant difference emerged.

This clonotype has at least ten counts. Its target is not known. The TCR beta profiling, which covered VDJ combination and CDR3 sequence, was carried out using genomic DNA as the template. MiXCR, run by TCRdb on the reads, gives a single entry per CDR3 protein. The sample includes approximately 220,000 distinct CDR3 sequences, roughly 50% of them seen just once. This chain uses TRBV20-1 with TRBJ1-5; D is perhaps TRBD1 (5 bases). The sequence derives from a human donor with aplastic anemia. Sequenced: sorted CD4+, CD8+, or CD8+CD57+ T cells (not recorded which) from PBMCs. Here the CDR3 DNA reads TGCAGTGCTGGGGACGCCTACAATCAGCCCCAGCATTTT. As protein: CSAGDAYNQPQHF.